This passage covers 30 T cell receptor beta chains from one sample sequenced in a study of radiation and T cells in renal cell carcinoma. Time point specified: blood 4 weeks post-SBRT, at nephrectomy. The treatment: 15 Gy SBRT to primary tumor, nephrectomy 4 weeks later. Repertoires were generated with immunoSEQ multiplex PCR, while TCRdb's copy carries only in-frame clones and drops some. The sample gives 140,000 to 150,000 clones, 70% to 90% of which show up once; over 15% is in the top ten. This specimen consisted of blood, obtained from a patient whose treatment included radiotherapy and nephrectomy. These receptors were taken from a woman in her 50s with renal cell carcinoma.

The CDR3 sequence: CASSLTPNVEQYF. The CDR3 DNA reads TGTGCCAGCAGTTTAACCCCGAATGTAGAGCAGTACTTC. The chain links TRBV27 to TRBJ2-7; D remains ambiguous. V was cut by 2 bases and J by 7 bases, with 12 bases left in between. The CDR3 totals 13 residues. Germline V gene lookup returns CDR1 MNHEY and CDR2 SMNVEV (reference sequence).

The chain couples TRBV4-3 to TRBJ2-7; TRBD2 matches at 12 bases. The CDR3 has 15 residues. V lost 2 bases to trimming and J lost 7 bases; unmatched junction nucleotides: 6. Germline CDR1 reads LGHNA; CDR2 reads YSLEER. The CDR3 coding sequence is TGCGCCAGCAGCCAAACTCTAGCGGGGGGGCGTGAGCAGTACTTC. This sequence encodes CASSQTLAGGREQYF.

On this clone: One junction end does not reproduce the germline sequence, and a read error may be involved. The V and J genes are TRBV20-1 and TRBJ2-2; the D gene is possibly TRBD2 (5 bases). This CDR3 spans 8 amino acids. Germline loops: CDR1 DFQATT, CDR2 SNEGSKA (reference sequence). The CDR3 DNA reads as TGCAGTGCTAGGGCGGGCTCTTTT. Its protein is CSARAGSF.

The chain recombines TRBV9 with TRBJ1-5; no clear D gene. Germline V lookup: CDR1 SGDLS, CDR2 YYNGEE. The CDR3 length is 15 residues. Trimming took off 2 bases at V and 5 bases at J, with 14 bases between the two ends. CDR3 in amino acids: CASSVEAVEYQPQHF. The DNA of the CDR3 is TGTGCCAGCAGCGTTGAAGCAGTGGAATATCAGCCCCAGCATTTT.

V is TRBV19 and J is TRBJ1-4, with TRBD1 matching 9 bases. The CDR3 extends over 16 amino acids. Germline CDR1 reads LNHDA; CDR2 reads SQIVND (reference sequence). J gave up 0 bases and V 5 bases, and 4 bases lay outside the gene matches. CDR3 sequence: CASSPGQGATNEKLFF. CDR3 coding DNA: TGTGCCAGTAGTCCGGGACAGGGAGCAACTAATGAAAAACTGTTTTTT.

This chain connects TRBV9 to TRBJ1-1, with D uncertain. With 0 bases removed from V and 3 bases from J, the gap between germline ends came to 6 bases. Germline CDR1 is SGDLS and CDR2 is YYNGEE. The CDR3 is 13 residues long. In DNA form, the CDR3 reads TGTGCCAGCAGCGTAGGTCAGCACACTGAAGCTTTCTTT. Translated: CASSVGQHTEAFF.

The V and J genes are TRBV14 and TRBJ1-3; D perhaps matches TRBD1 (5 bases). The CDR3 has 15 residues. Germline V gene sequence: CDR1 SGHDN, CDR2 FVKESK. Deletions cut 4 bases from V and 2 bases from J, with 12 bases between. CDR3 protein: CASSLRDGTGNTIYF. CDR3 bases: TGTGCCAGCAGCCTCCGGGACGGCACTGGAAACACCATATATTTT.

The CDR3 region is CASSSGTHNQETQYF. Written as DNA, the CDR3 is TGTGCCAGCAGCTCCGGGACGCACAACCAAGAGACCCAGTACTTC. This chain links TRBV7-8 with TRBJ2-5; the D call may be TRBD1 or TRBD2 (5 bases each). The CDR3 is 15 residues long. V was trimmed by 4 bases and J by 0 bases, leaving 12 bases between them. Germline V lookup: CDR1 SGHVS, CDR2 FQNEAQ.

This chain connects TRBV11-2 to TRBJ1-6; D not certain. Trimming pared 4 bases from V and 7 bases from J, leaving 8 bases between. This CDR3 has 13 amino acids. Germline CDR1 reads SGHAT; CDR2 reads FQNNGV. The DNA of the CDR3 is TGTGCCAGCAGCTCTAACACCAATTCACCCCTCCACTTT. Translating gives CASSSNTNSPLHF.

CDR3 loop: CASSTLGGYTF. CDR3 nucleotide sequence: TGTGCCAGCAGTACCTTAGGGGGCTACACCTTC. The gene calls are TRBV6-5 and TRBJ1-2; D uncertain. The ends were cut back, 5 bases at V and 8 bases at J, with 9 bases in the middle. The CDR3 loop spans 11 amino acids. The germline V gene has CDR1 MNHEY and CDR2 SVGAGI.

This clone occurred once. The J gene is TRBJ2-2, the V gene TRBV7-9, with D possibly being TRBD1 (5 bases). V dropped 8 bases and J dropped 2 bases, with 12 bases sitting between them. The CDR3 contains 14 residues. Germline assignment: CDR1 SEHNR and CDR2 FQNEAQ (reference sequence). CDR3 region: CASDPWGNTGELFF. The CDR3 DNA follows: TGTGCCAGCGACCCTTGGGGCAACACCGGGGAGCTGTTTTTT.

The chain uses TRBV6-5 and TRBJ1-6; D possibly corresponds to TRBD1 (6 bases). The V gene lost 6 bases and the J gene lost 8 bases, with 14 bases spanning the gap. Germline V CDR1 and CDR2: MNHEY, SVGAGI. The CDR3 sequence is 14 residues long. The DNA of the CDR3 is TGTGCCAGCAGCTCAGGGGAACCATATTCACCCCTCCACTTT. Amino acids: CASSSGEPYSPLHF.

This sequence joins TRBV9 and TRBJ2-3; either TRBD1 or TRBD2 may supply D (5 bases each). The CDR3 contains 14 residues. V lost 3 bases and J lost 3, with 11 bases in between. The germline gives CDR1 SGDLS, CDR2 YYNGEE. DNA for the CDR3: TGTGCCAGCAGCGCCGGGACCGTAACAGATACGCAGTATTTT. It translates to CASSAGTVTDTQYF.

V is TRBV6-5 and J is TRBJ2-3, with TRBD2 matching over 7 bases. Germline V gene lookup returns CDR1 MNHEY and CDR2 SVGAGI. Unmatched junction bases numbered 2, after V lost 2 bases and J lost 3 bases. The CDR3 is 14 residues long. The chain's CDR3 is CASSYAGVTDTQYF. For the CDR3, the DNA is TGTGCCAGCAGTTACGCGGGAGTAACAGATACGCAGTATTTT.

CDR3 sequence (DNA): TGTGCCAGCAGCTTAGACGGGGGGGACACAGATACGCAGTATTTT. Translation: CASSLDGGDTDTQYF. The chain recombines TRBV7-2 with TRBJ2-3, with 8 bases lining up with TRBD2. Trimming cost V 1 base and J 2 bases; bases outside gene matches: 2. The CDR3 length is 15 residues. Germline V CDR1 and CDR2: SGHTA, FQGNSA.

This chain connects TRBV5-4 to TRBJ2-5, with 8 bases fitting TRBD1. The germline V gene has CDR1 SGHNT and CDR2 YYREEE (reference sequence). This CDR3 spans 16 amino acids. The V and J ends lost 4 bases and 5 bases, in that order; junction bases with no gene match: 13. As DNA, the CDR3 is TGTGCCAGCAGCCACTTAAGTGCAGGGGGCGGGGAGACCCAGTACTTC. This codes for CASSHLSAGGGETQYF. Drawing the rest from reference TRBV5-4 and TRBJ2-5, the complete variable domain is ETGVTQSPTHLIKTRGQQVTLRCSSQSGHNTVSWYQQALGQGPQFIFQYYREEENGRGNFPPRFSGLQFPNYSSELNVNALELDDSALYLCASSHLSAGGGETQYFGPGTRLLVL.

The V call is TRBV11-3, the J call TRBJ2-3; D might be TRBD1 or TRBD2, each matching 5 bases. The V gene lost 5 bases and the J gene lost 3 bases, with 9 bases spanning the gap. Germline CDR1 SGHNT, CDR2 YENEEA. This CDR3 contains 13 residues. The CDR3 reads CASSTGPTDTQYF. As DNA, the CDR3 is TGTGCCAGCAGCACGGGACCTACAGATACGCAGTATTTT.

The CDR3 reads CASSLANSYEQYF. For the CDR3, the DNA is TGTGCCAGCAGCCTGGCGAACTCCTACGAGCAGTACTTC. The chain combines TRBV16 with TRBJ2-7; D remains ambiguous. This CDR3 comprises 13 residues. V lost 4 bases, J lost 0 bases, and 7 bases lay in between. Germline lookup yields CDR1 KGHSY and CDR2 FQNENV.

This chain links TRBV6-1 with TRBJ1-5, with TRBD1 matching 10 bases. The trim removed 6 bases at V and 7 bases at J, leaving 6 bases unmatched. This CDR3 has 14 residues. The germline V gene encodes CDR1 MNHNS and CDR2 SASEGT. Here the CDR3 DNA reads TGTGCCAGCAGAGAGACAGGGGGCCGACAGCCCCAGCATTTT. Translation: CASRETGGRQPQHF.

The J gene is TRBJ1-4, the V gene TRBV28; D is unresolved. Germline CDR1 reads MDHEN; CDR2 reads SYDVKM. The CDR3 is made up of 16 amino acids. The germline V and J ends were trimmed by 4 bases and 10 bases, with 22 bases remaining between them. CDR3 protein: CASSSQLESEVGKLFF. CDR3 nucleotide sequence: TGTGCCAGCAGTTCGCAACTTGAGTCCGAGGTCGGAAAACTGTTTTTT. Full variable domain (remainder filled in from reference TRBV28 and TRBJ1-4): DVKVTQSSRYLVKRTGEKVFLECVQDMDHENMFWYRQDPGLGLRLIYFSYDVKMKEKGDIPEGYSVSREKKERFSLILESASTNQTSMYLCASSSQLESEVGKLFFGSGTQLSVL.

This clone was picked up one time. The chain carries TRBV6-6 and TRBJ2-7; the match to TRBD2 covers 9 bases. The germline V gene encodes CDR1 MNHNY and CDR2 SVGAGI (reference sequence). V trimming: 2 bases; J trimming: 8 bases; junction bases outside the gene matches: 7. The CDR3 spans 14 residues. CDR3 loop: CASSYGAGGPQQYF. The CDR3 DNA reads TGTGCCAGCAGTTACGGGGCGGGGGGGCCTCAGCAGTACTTC.

This chain uses TRBV14 with TRBJ1-3; no reliable D call. V lost 0 bases and J lost 4, with 13 bases in between. The CDR3 length is 16 residues. Germline CDR1 reads SGHDN; CDR2 reads FVKESK. The CDR3: CASSQDSPQGGNTIYF. The DNA of the CDR3 is TGTGCCAGCAGCCAAGATTCCCCTCAAGGAGGAAACACCATATATTTT.

The V gene is TRBV5-1, the J gene TRBJ2-7; no firm D call. V lost 3 bases to trimming and J lost 7 bases, with 17 bases between them. Germline V gene data show CDR1 as SGHRS and CDR2 as YFSETQ. The CDR3 runs to 14 residues. The CDR3 sequence is CASSSPRNPWEQYF. Written as DNA, the CDR3 is TGCGCCAGCAGCTCGCCGCGAAATCCCTGGGAGCAGTACTTC.

J is TRBJ2-5 and V is TRBV5-1, with a possible D match to TRBD1 (5 bases). Germline V CDR1 and CDR2: SGHRS, YFSETQ. This CDR3 comprises 12 residues. The germline V and J ends were trimmed by 8 bases and 3 bases, with 11 bases remaining between them. CDR3 in amino acids: CASQGNEETQYF. CDR3 DNA: TGCGCCAGTCAGGGTAACGAAGAGACCCAGTACTTC.

This sequence joins TRBV29-1 and TRBJ2-7, with D perhaps assigned TRBD1 or TRBD2 (5 bases each). Germline loops: CDR1 SQVTM, CDR2 ANQGSEA. The length of the CDR3 is 14 residues. V gave up 1 base and J gave up 2 bases, with 12 bases separating them. The CDR3 spells CSVEGGPFTYEQYF. The DNA of the CDR3 is TGCAGCGTTGAAGGGGGACCGTTTACCTACGAGCAGTACTTC.

V usage is TRBV4-3 and J usage is TRBJ1-2; D unresolved. V was shortened by 0 bases and J by 7 bases, with 15 bases between the two germline ends. Germline CDR1 and CDR2: LGHNA and YSLEER. This CDR3 is 15 amino acids long. The CDR3 loop reads CASSQDFHRSFGYTF. Here the CDR3 DNA reads TGCGCCAGCAGCCAAGACTTTCACAGATCGTTTGGCTACACCTTC.

V and J are TRBV5-5 and TRBJ2-2; D may be TRBD1 or TRBD2 (5 bases each). This CDR3 is 15 amino acids long. Germline CDR1 and CDR2: SGHKS and YYEKEE (reference sequence). V was shortened by 0 bases and J by 6 bases, with 12 bases between the two germline ends. The CDR3: CASSLGGALAGELFF. CDR3 coding DNA: TGTGCCAGCAGCTTGGGAGGGGCTTTGGCCGGGGAGCTGTTTTTT.

The CDR3: CASSLRYGGSTGELFF. The CDR3 DNA is TGTGCCAGCAGCTTGAGATACGGGGGAAGCACCGGGGAGCTGTTTTTT. This chain uses TRBV5-5 with TRBJ2-2; a weak D match, TRBD2 (6 bases). CDR3 length equals 16 residues. CDR1 is SGHKS, CDR2 YYEKEE, per germline (reference sequence). Trimming removed 1 base from V and 4 bases from J, with 14 bases in between.

This rearrangement joins TRBV7-9 to TRBJ2-7; D is unresolved. Germline values: CDR1 SEHNR, CDR2 FQNEAQ (reference sequence). CDR3 length: 14 amino acids. Trimming pared 2 bases from V and 4 bases from J, leaving 12 bases between. The CDR3 coding sequence is TGTGCCAGCAGCTTACGTACAGCTCTATACGAGCAGTACTTC. Protein product: CASSLRTALYEQYF.

The CDR3 protein is CASSQRLGGRSTIYF. As DNA, the CDR3 is TGTGCCAGCAGCCAAAGGCTCGGAGGCCGGAGCACCATATATTTT. V gene TRBV7-8 combines with J gene TRBJ1-3; D is unresolved. CDR1 and CDR2 from the germline V gene are SGHVS and FQNEAQ. The CDR3 is made up of 15 amino acids. V shed 5 bases and J shed 9 bases, with 20 bases lying between them.